This TCR gamma chain was recovered during a study of gamma-delta T cells after stem cell transplantation. Relative to its sample, this clone is medium-sized. TCRdb reanalysed the RT-PCR reads via CATT. The sample includes about 1,800 gamma-chain clones, around 1.8% of them seen just once. The TCR comes from a human donor. It is not recorded whose cells these are; they may come from a transplant donor. Source material: gamma-delta T cells.

DNA for the CDR3: TGTGCCTTGTGGGAGGGCCGTTATCAGTTGGGCAAAAAAATCAAGGTATTT. This sequence encodes CALWEGRYQLGKKIKVF. This rearrangement joins TRGV9 to TRGJP. The CDR3 has 17 amino acids. Trimming removed 2 bases from V and 8 bases from J; junction bases left unmatched: 9. Germline loops: CDR1 GITISATS, CDR2 ISYDGTV (reference sequence).